The rows below give T cell receptor beta chains drawn from one sample of a study of T cells in Graves' hyperthyroidism and ophthalmopathy. Using its own MiXCR run on the multiplex PCR reads, TCRdb lists one record per CDR3 protein. The profile shows 490,000 or so distinct CDR3 sequences, about 16% of them singletons. The specimen sequenced was blood. The source is a woman in her twenties or thirties with Graves' ophthalmopathy. The CDR3 runs from the conserved cysteine through the conserved F or W. Each record gives: clone size, J gene, V gene, D gene, CDR3 length, CDR3 protein, CDR3 DNA. A D gene is named only where the DNA matches it firmly. Clone size appears in some rows only: once, few, many, or a class for an expanded clone.

many	TRBJ2-1	TRBV7-3	-	15	CASSLGPASDNEQFF	TGTGCCAGCAGCTTGGGTCCGGCTTCTGACAATGAGCAGTTCTTC
many	TRBJ1-4	TRBV2	-	12	CASSGDRGKLFF	TGTGCCAGCAGTGGGGACCGTGGAAAACTGTTTTTT
many	TRBJ2-1	TRBV7-2	TRBD2	15	CASSLSGGRLGEQFF	TGTGCCAGCAGCCTTAGTGGCGGGAGGCTGGGGGAGCAGTTCTTC
-	TRBJ2-1	TRBV29-1	TRBD2	14	CSVAIAGAGGEQFF	TGCAGCGTTGCGATAGCGGGAGCCGGGGGCGAGCAGTTCTTC
few	TRBJ2-1	TRBV7-3	-	13	CASSSVGTNEQFF	TGTGCCAGCAGCTCCGTGGGGACAAATGAGCAGTTCTTC
-	TRBJ2-7	TRBV18	-	14	CASSPPGPRDEQYF	TGTGCCAGCTCACCACCGGGCCCCAGGGACGAGCAGTACTTC
few	TRBJ1-2	TRBV6-9	-	14	CASSSLGRTYGYTF	TGTGCCAGCAGTTCCTTAGGACGGACCTATGGCTACACCTTC
-	TRBJ2-7	TRBV14	-	14	CASSQGGTVYEQYF	TGTGCCAGCAGCCAAGGGGGGACTGTCTACGAGCAGTACTTC
many	TRBJ2-5	TRBV4-1	-	15	CASSQDRQGWETQYF	TGCGCCAGCAGCCAAGATCGTCAGGGCTGGGAGACCCAGTACTTC
few	TRBJ2-7	TRBV20-1	-	12	CSARAPVVGQYF	TGCAGTGCTAGAGCCCCGGTTGTGGGGCAGTACTTC
-	TRBJ2-1	TRBV7-3	TRBD2	17	CASSLYPGLAGGNEQFF	TGTGCCAGCAGCTTATATCCCGGACTAGCGGGCGGGAATGAGCAGTTCTTC
-	TRBJ2-1	TRBV6-2/TRBV6-3	TRBD1	15	CASSPGTGPNNEQFF	TGTGCCAGCAGCCCCGGGACAGGGCCCAACAATGAGCAGTTCTTC
many	TRBJ2-7	TRBV28	-	11	CASSSRWEQYF	TGTGCCAGCAGTTCCAGGTGGGAGCAGTACTTC
-	TRBJ1-5	TRBV6-1	-	15	CASSGEGPLNQPQHF	TGTGCCAGCAGTGGCGAGGGACCCCTCAATCAGCCCCAGCATTTT
-	TRBJ2-3	TRBV27	TRBD1	15	CASHFLGQGPDTQYF	TGTGCCAGCCACTTCCTGGGACAGGGACCGGATACGCAGTATTTT
few	TRBJ2-1	TRBV2	TRBD1	15	CASSLDRGLNNEQFF	TGTGCCAGCAGTCTGGACAGGGGGCTTAACAATGAGCAGTTCTTC
many	TRBJ2-7	TRBV6-1	TRBD1	15	CASSPTRGQVYEQYF	TGTGCCAGCAGCCCTACAAGGGGACAGGTATACGAGCAGTACTTC
many	TRBJ1-4	TRBV12-3/TRBV12-4	TRBD1	14	CASSGDRKIEKLFF	TGTGCCAGCAGTGGGGACAGAAAAATTGAAAAACTGTTTTTT
many	TRBJ2-7	TRBV6-5	-	15	CASSYLAGGPYEQYF	TGTGCCAGCAGTTACTTGGCAGGGGGGCCCTACGAGCAGTACTTC
many	TRBJ2-1	TRBV7-3	TRBD2	17	CASSSPRARETEIEQFF	TGTGCCAGCAGCTCCCCCCGGGCGCGGGAGACCGAGATTGAGCAGTTCTTC
many	TRBJ2-2	TRBV4-1	-	14	CASSQVGDTGELFF	TGCGCCAGCAGCCAAGTAGGGGACACCGGGGAGCTGTTTTTT
many	TRBJ1-5	TRBV2	-	13	CASSETLNQPQHF	TGTGCCAGCAGTGAGACACTCAATCAGCCCCAGCATTTT
-	TRBJ1-4	TRBV24-1	TRBD1	20	CATSEASGQGNLFGNEKLFF	TGTGCCACCAGTGAGGCCTCGGGACAGGGGAACTTATTTGGTAATGAAAAACTGTTTTTT
few	TRBJ2-2	TRBV19	-	17	CASSPHPGTASGGELFF	TGTGCCAGTAGTCCCCATCCCGGGACCGCCTCGGGCGGGGAGCTGTTTTTT
many	TRBJ2-3	TRBV7-2	-	12	CASRQVTDTQYF	TGTGCCAGCAGGCAAGTGACCGATACGCAGTATTTT
-	TRBJ2-3	TRBV28	TRBD2	18	CASSWASGRGGRTDTQYF	TGTGCCAGCAGTTGGGCTAGCGGGAGGGGCGGGCGCACAGATACGCAGTATTTT
many	TRBJ1-1	TRBV20-1	-	14	CSATHGVMNTEAFF	TGCAGTGCTACCCATGGGGTTATGAACACTGAAGCTTTCTTT
-	TRBJ1-1	TRBV19	TRBD1	14	CASSVGTANTEAFF	TGTGCCAGTAGTGTCGGGACAGCGAACACTGAAGCTTTCTTT
few	TRBJ2-1	TRBV13	-	14	CASSSSPPGGEQFF	TGTGCCAGCAGTTCATCCCCTCCCGGCGGGGAGCAGTTCTTC
once	TRBJ2-7	TRBV29-1	TRBD2	14	CSVGLAGGRLEQYF	TGCAGCGTGGGACTAGCGGGAGGGAGGCTCGAGCAGTACTTC
many	TRBJ2-3	TRBV2	-	14	CASSDQQGTDTQYF	TGTGCCAGCAGTGATCAACAGGGTACAGATACGCAGTATTTT
few	TRBJ1-1	TRBV10-2	-	15	CASSERTWGSAEAFF	TGCGCCAGCAGTGAGCGGACTTGGGGGAGCGCTGAAGCTTTCTTT
few	TRBJ2-3	TRBV5-8	-	13	CAGGTPVADTQYF	TGTGCCGGCGGGACACCGGTCGCAGATACGCAGTATTTT
-	TRBJ2-3	TRBV30	TRBD1	14	CAWSAGTGLDTQYF	TGTGCCTGGAGTGCCGGGACAGGCCTAGATACGCAGTATTTT
-	TRBJ2-5	TRBV6-2/TRBV6-3	TRBD2	14	CASRLTGGRETQYF	TGTGCCAGCAGGCTGACGGGAGGGCGAGAGACCCAGTACTTC
many	TRBJ1-2	TRBV29-1	-	13	CSVAKGVGPGYTF	TGCAGCGTTGCCAAGGGGGTTGGTCCTGGCTACACCTTC
many	TRBJ2-5	TRBV5-6	TRBD1	14	CASSTGQGGETQYF	TGTGCCAGCAGCACGGGACAGGGGGGGGAGACCCAGTACTTC
-	TRBJ1-2	TRBV7-2	TRBD1	14	CASSQVQGPYGYTF	TGTGCCAGCAGCCAGGTACAGGGGCCCTATGGCTACACCTTC
many	TRBJ2-5	TRBV12-3/TRBV12-4	TRBD1	15	CASSYLGTGVETQYF	TGTGCCAGCAGTTATCTCGGGACAGGGGTAGAGACCCAGTACTTC
many	TRBJ2-7	TRBV28	TRBD1	14	CATIKQGQGNEQYF	TGTGCCACCATAAAGCAGGGACAGGGGAACGAGCAGTACTTC
many	TRBJ2-5	TRBV30	-	15	CAWSAYGLVQETQYF	TGTGCCTGGAGTGCCTACGGACTGGTACAAGAGACCCAGTACTTC
-	TRBJ2-3	TRBV4-3	-	16	CASSQVAAVSTDTQYF	TGCGCCAGCAGCCAAGTAGCAGCGGTCAGCACAGATACGCAGTATTTT
many	TRBJ2-1	TRBV12-3/TRBV12-4	-	11	CASSSSYEQFF	TGTGCCAGCAGTTCGAGTTATGAGCAGTTCTTC
-	TRBJ2-1	TRBV27	TRBD2	15	CASSFGLAGGNEQFF	TGTGCCAGCAGTTTTGGTCTAGCGGGAGGCAATGAGCAGTTCTTC
few	TRBJ1-2	TRBV27	TRBD1	13	CATRTGTDYGYTF	TGTGCCACTCGGACAGGGACAGACTATGGCTACACCTTC
-	TRBJ2-1	TRBV2	TRBD1	12	CASTDPDRVKFF	TGTGCCAGCACCGACCCCGACAGGGTTAAGTTCTTC